The sequence of this T cell receptor beta chain was determined in a study of blood T cells in healthy people across ages. A second PCR, run for about 6 to 11 cycles, used a sample-barcoded 5' primer plus a J-beta primer mix. One entry per CDR3 protein results from TCRdb running MiXCR on the 5' RACE reads. The sample holds approximately 940,000 distinct CDR3 sequences, 45% to 50% seen once. This clonotype turned up a few times. The sample, about 9.2 milliliters of peripheral blood, was drawn from each donor. Sample: blood. This clonotype originated in a man aged 30 to 39 in good health.

The DNA of the CDR3 is TGTGCCAGCAGCTTAGCAGGAGTCTCTGGAAACACCATATATTTT. The encoded protein is CASSLAGVSGNTIYF. The gene calls are TRBV7-9 and TRBJ1-3; D remains unclear. The CDR3 totals 15 residues. The V gene's germline CDR1 is SEHNR and CDR2 FQNEAQ (reference sequence). Trimming left V 0 bases short and J 0 bases short, with 6 bases between.